This TCR beta chain was obtained from a study of blood T cell repertoires in COVID-19. Study context: The United States, Italy and Spain provided the acute and convalescent COVID-19 samples. T cells, B-cell-depleted T cells, or PBMCs supplied cDNA or gDNA.

The authors' processing: The authors estimated nucleated cell counts from reference gene primer amplification. The data were produced by immunoSEQ multiplex PCR, yet TCRdb's version contains in-frame clones alone and is incomplete. D and trimming come from the DNA, and the V and J calls and clone size come from that table. The top ten clones hold approximately 4% of a sample with more than 200,000 clones, around four fifths of them seen once. The CDR3 sequence is 12 residues long. V dropped 7 bases and J dropped 6 bases, with 10 bases sitting between them. The germline gives CDR1 SGDLS, CDR2 YYNGEE. This chain joins TRBV9 and TRBJ2-2; D gene unclear. Source material: peripheral blood. The TCR comes from a woman between 35 and 50 years old with active or convalescent COVID-19. CDR3: CASSRLAGELFF. CDR3 nucleotide sequence: TGTGCCAGCTCCCGTTTAGCCGGGGAGCTGTTTTTT. The complete variable domain, with remaining parts taken from reference TRBV9 and TRBJ2-2, reads DSGVTQTPKHLITATGQRVTLRCSPRSGDLSVYWYQQSLDQGLQFLIQYYNGEERAKGNILERFSAQQFPDLHSELNLSSLELGDSALYFCASSRLAGELFFGEGSRLTVL.